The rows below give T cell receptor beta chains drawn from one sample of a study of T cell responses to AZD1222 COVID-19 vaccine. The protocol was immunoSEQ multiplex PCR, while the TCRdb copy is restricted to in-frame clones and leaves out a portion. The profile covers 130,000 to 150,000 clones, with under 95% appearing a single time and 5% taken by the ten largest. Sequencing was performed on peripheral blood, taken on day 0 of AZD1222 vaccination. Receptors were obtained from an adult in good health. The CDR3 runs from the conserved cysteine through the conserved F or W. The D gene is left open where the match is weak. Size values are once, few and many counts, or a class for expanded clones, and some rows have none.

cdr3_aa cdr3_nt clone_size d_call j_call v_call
CAWTGQGVSYEQYF TGTGCCTGGACGGGACAGGGGGTCTCCTACGAGCAGTACTTC once TRBD1 TRBJ2-7 TRBV30
CASSPPGQGAFGGYTF TGTGCCAGCTCACCCCCGGGACAGGGGGCCTTCGGTGGCTACACCTTC - TRBD1 TRBJ1-2 TRBV18
CATSRDGGLDTEAFF TGTGCCACCAGCAGAGATGGGGGGCTTGACACTGAAGCTTTCTTT once - TRBJ1-1 TRBV15
CASSQDTGGSGNTIYF TGTGCCAGCAGCCAAGATACAGGGGGCTCTGGAAACACCATATATTTT - TRBD1 TRBJ1-3 TRBV3-1/TRBV3-2
CASSLQVSNQPQHF TGTGCCAGCAGTTTACAGGTCAGCAATCAGCCCCAGCATTTT - - TRBJ1-5 TRBV28
CASSLSGSSYEQYF TGTGCCAGCAGTCTCAGCGGGAGCTCCTACGAGCAGTACTTC - TRBD2 TRBJ2-7 TRBV28
CASSLDGSRTYEQYF TGCGCCAGCAGCTTGGACGGGAGCCGGACCTACGAGCAGTACTTC - - TRBJ2-7 TRBV5-1
CASSPSALTGGYEQYF TGTGCCAGCAGCCCCTCAGCCTTGACAGGGGGGTACGAGCAGTACTTC once TRBD1 TRBJ2-7 TRBV7-9
CASSARRGQETQYF TGTGCCAGCAGCGCCCGGAGGGGGCAAGAGACCCAGTACTTC - - TRBJ2-5 TRBV11-2
CASSFVLDRGSGEKLFF TGTGCCAGCAGCTTTGTCTTGGATCGGGGATCGGGGGAAAAACTGTTTTTT - - TRBJ1-4 TRBV7-9
CASSSGQGFRGYTF TGTGCCAGCAGCTCGGGACAGGGCTTCAGGGGCTACACCTTC - TRBD1 TRBJ1-2 TRBV14
CARRRDRGHSGANVLTF TGTGCCAGACGCCGGGACAGGGGGCACTCTGGGGCCAACGTCCTGACTTTC - TRBD1 TRBJ2-6 TRBV28
CSVGGTGTYNEQFF TGCAGCGTTGGTGGGACAGGGACCTACAATGAGCAGTTCTTC - TRBD1 TRBJ2-1 TRBV29-1
CAIGEMTGHGYTF TGTGCCATCGGAGAGATGACAGGACACGGCTACACCTTC - - TRBJ1-2 TRBV10-3
CASSEDRGRLNQPQHF TGTGCCAGCAGTGAAGACAGGGGGCGGTTAAATCAGCCCCAGCATTTT once TRBD1 TRBJ1-5 TRBV6-4
CASSSDSSSSYEQYF TGTGCCAGCAGCTCCGACTCGTCGAGCTCCTACGAGCAGTACTTC - - TRBJ2-7 TRBV7-2
CASSQPGQGKETQYF TGTGCCAGCAGCCAACCGGGACAGGGTAAAGAGACCCAGTACTTC - TRBD1 TRBJ2-5 TRBV14
CASSPSGTGYSPLHF TGTGCCAGCAGCCCCTCCGGGACAGGGTATTCACCCCTCCACTTT - TRBD1 TRBJ1-6 TRBV9
CASSTTGAPGIGYTF TGTGCCAGTAGCACGACAGGGGCGCCGGGAATTGGCTACACCTTC - TRBD1 TRBJ1-2 TRBV19
CASSFRVGETQYF TGTGCCAGCAGTTTCCGGGTCGGGGAGACCCAGTACTTC - - TRBJ2-5 TRBV12-3/TRBV12-4
CASSLGETDTQYF TGTGCCAGCAGCCTGGGGGAGACGGATACGCAGTATTTT once - TRBJ2-3 TRBV14
CASSLRENEQFF TGTGCCAGCAGTTTACGGGAAAATGAGCAGTTCTTC - - TRBJ2-1 TRBV28
CASSRTGGSSWNTEAFF TGCGCCAGCAGCCGCACAGGGGGCTCCTCGTGGAACACTGAAGCTTTCTTT - TRBD1 TRBJ1-1 TRBV5-1
CASSLGPSGRDYNEQFF TGTGCCAGCAGTTTAGGCCCTAGCGGGAGGGACTACAATGAGCAGTTCTTC - TRBD2 TRBJ2-1 TRBV28
CASSQTGALNTEAFF TGTGCCAGCTCACAGACAGGGGCCCTGAACACTGAAGCTTTCTTT - TRBD1 TRBJ1-1 TRBV18
CASSWTSGRAVNEQFF TGTGCCAGCAGCTGGACTAGCGGGAGGGCCGTAAATGAGCAGTTCTTC - TRBD2 TRBJ2-1 TRBV7-6
CASSLWRPSGRQGYEQYF TGTGCCAGCAGCTTGTGGCGTCCTAGCGGGAGGCAGGGCTACGAGCAGTACTTC - TRBD2 TRBJ2-7 TRBV11-2
CASSLGRVVSQETQYF TGTGCCAGCTCACTGGGCAGGGTTGTTTCCCAAGAGACCCAGTACTTC - - TRBJ2-5 TRBV18
CASSRLGGDQPQHF TGTGCCAGCAGCCGCTTGGGGGGGGATCAGCCCCAGCATTTT - - TRBJ1-5 TRBV7-8
CASRTGGVPGAEAFF TGTGCTAGCAGGACGGGGGGCGTCCCCGGCGCTGAAGCTTTCTTT - - TRBJ1-1 TRBV3-1/TRBV3-2
CATPIGSGKNEQYF TGTGCCACCCCTATCGGGAGTGGTAAGAACGAGCAGTACTTC once - TRBJ2-7 TRBV6-5
CASSRTGGIENEAFF TGTGCCAGCTCAAGGACAGGGGGCATTGAAAATGAAGCTTTCTTT - TRBD1 TRBJ1-1 TRBV18
CASSPSGLAGGPETQYF TGTGCCAGCAGCCCCTCGGGACTAGCGGGAGGGCCCGAGACCCAGTACTTC many - TRBJ2-5 TRBV12-1
CASSFVGNYGYTF TGTGCCAGCAGTTTTGTAGGGAACTATGGCTACACCTTC - - TRBJ1-2 TRBV27
CSVERRSTGVEGTDTQYF TGCAGCGTTGAACGAAGATCCACAGGGGTGGAGGGCACAGATACGCAGTATTTT - TRBD1 TRBJ2-3 TRBV29-1
CASSPGQGGFYEQYF TGTGCCAGTAGTCCCGGACAGGGGGGATTCTACGAGCAGTACTTC - TRBD1 TRBJ2-7 TRBV19
CASSYSLAGGHRNYEQYF TGTGCCAGCAGTTACTCGTTAGCGGGAGGCCACCGGAACTACGAGCAGTACTTC - TRBD2 TRBJ2-7 TRBV6-2/TRBV6-3
CASSLGGADEKLFF TGCGCCAGCAGCTTAGGGGGCGCCGATGAAAAACTGTTTTTT - TRBD1 TRBJ1-4 TRBV5-1